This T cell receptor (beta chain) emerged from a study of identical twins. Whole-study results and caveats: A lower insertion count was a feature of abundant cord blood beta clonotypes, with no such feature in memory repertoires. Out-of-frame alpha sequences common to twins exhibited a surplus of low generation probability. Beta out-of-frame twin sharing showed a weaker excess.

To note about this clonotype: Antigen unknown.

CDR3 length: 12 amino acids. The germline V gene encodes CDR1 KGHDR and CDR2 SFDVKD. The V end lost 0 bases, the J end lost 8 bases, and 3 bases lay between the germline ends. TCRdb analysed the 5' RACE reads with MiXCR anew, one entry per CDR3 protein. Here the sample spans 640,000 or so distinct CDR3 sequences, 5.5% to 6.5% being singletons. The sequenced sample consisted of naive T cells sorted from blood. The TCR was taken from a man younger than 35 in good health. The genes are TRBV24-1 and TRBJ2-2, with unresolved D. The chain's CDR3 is CATSDLMGELFF. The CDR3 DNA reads TGTGCCACCAGTGATTTGATGGGGGAGCTGTTTTTT.